Described below is a single TCR beta chain sequence and its context. In this sample, this clone turned up once. The specificity of this receptor is unknown. Within one base of it there is no much larger clone, and no base qualities were kept. This record comes from a study of Ad26.COV2.S vaccination and SARS-CoV-2 variants (dated by TCRdb to about 2021). With regard to the full study: Vaccine-arm donors came from COV1001, a multicentre, randomized, double-blind, placebo-controlled phase I-IIa trial of Ad26.COV2.S in healthy adults. Ad26.COV2.S was administered intramuscularly at 5 x 10^10 or 1 x 10^11 viral particles, either as a single shot or as two shots given 56 days apart. The TCR-sequenced set comprised approximately 30 samples: 19 Ad26.COV2.S vaccine recipients, 5 placebo recipients and 8 SARS-CoV-2 convalescent individuals. Sequencing of the TCRbeta repertoire served to evaluate the specificity and breadth of SARS-CoV-2-reactive T cell receptors following Ad26.COV2.S vaccination. Trial participants were randomized into five groups of five: low-dose or high-dose Ad26.COV2.S given once or twice, or placebo on both occasions. Throughout the experiments and outcome assessment, investigators stayed blinded to trial group allocation. Overall results and qualifications from the work: Vaccine and placebo recipients had similar non-spike TCR breadth, a finding consistent with the vaccine containing only spike. Compared with placebo recipients, Ad26.COV2.S recipients showed higher spike-specific TCR breadth (P = 0.0014). According to the authors, total T cell responses may have been underestimated by the TCR breadth and depth analyses. After vaccination, spike-specific CD8+ and CD4+ T cell responses were reported to show substantial breadth. Comparing responses between vaccine doses or regimens was not something the study was powered to do.

TCRbeta CDR3 regions were sequenced with the immunoSEQ Assay. After extraction, genomic DNA underwent amplification by bias-controlled multiplex PCR, followed by high-throughput sequencing. In the paper's pipeline: To quantify the absolute abundance of every unique TCRbeta CDR3 region, sequences were collapsed and filtered. T cell fraction was estimated by normalization of TCRbeta template counts to usable DNA, with usable DNA being measured through amplification of reference genes present in all nucleated cells. Repertoire TCRs were annotated as SARS-CoV-2-specific by exact matching of V gene, CDR3 amino acid sequence and J gene to a known reactive TCR set. The reference SARS-CoV-2 TCR set was obtained from MIRA and was filtered for enrichment in COVID-19-positive ImmuneCODE repertoires, whereby public or cross-reactive TCRs were removed. Using the MIRA antigens, annotated TCRs were further analysed by specific ORF or by position within an ORF. Depth was the summed frequency of annotated unique rearrangements, while breadth was defined as annotated unique rearrangements over total unique productive rearrangements. Group comparisons of TCR breadth used two-sided Wilcoxon rank-sum tests. Sourced from immuneACCESS, this table was stored by TCRdb with only in-frame sequences that have V and J called. A share of the clones is absent; for the studies checked, an unresolved V gene accounts for under half, and the remainder has no known explanation. The V and J calls and clone size were taken over from that table, and D and trimming were inferred from the DNA. The sample table shows more than 300,000 clones, and about 87% are seen once. The ten most abundant clones make up roughly 6% of the sample.

What this sample's treatment or condition label stands for: some 19 received Ad26.COV2.S at low or high dose, single or two shots; several received placebo; per-sample allocation not given. For vaccine and placebo recipients, repertoires were sequenced using samples collected on day 63 after the first injection. Cohort 1b enrolled about two dozen adults aged 18-55 years at a single site in Boston, USA, between 29 July and 7 August 2020. Ad26.COV2.S was a replication-incompetent adenovirus type 26 vector expressing a prefusion-stabilized SARS-CoV-2 spike protein from the original Wuhan strain. The CDR3 numbers 16 residues from cysteine through phenylalanine. The read is trimmed to its CDR3 DNA, 48 bases read in frame from base 1. CDR1 and CDR2 are read off the germline V gene as MDHEN and SYDVKM. Trimming at the junction amounts to 2 bases on V and 0 bases on J, and the germline ends lie 13 bases apart.

This sequence uses TRBV28 and TRBJ1-1, with the D gene uncertain. Sequencing used peripheral blood, obtained in a trial of Ad26.COV2.S vaccine versus placebo. The sequence was collected from a person aged 18 to 65 who received the Ad26.COV2.S COVID-19 vaccine or a placebo. The nucleotide sequence reads as follows: TGTGCCAGCAGTTTAGGTCTCGAGGAAATGAACACTGAAGCTTTCTTT. The resulting protein is CASSLGLEEMNTEAFF.